Listed below are T cell receptor beta chains from one sample, sequenced in a study of cytomegalovirus exposure and HLA in healthy donors. The table came from immunoSEQ multiplex PCR; TCRdb's copy has only in-frame clones and leaves some out. The table lists about 170,000 clones, around nine tenths of them singletons. The sample comprised PBMCs. These receptors all stem from a woman between 18 and 29 years old in good health and CMV-seronegative. Each CDR3 is given with its conserved first and last residue. A D gene is named only where the DNA matches it firmly. The size field is filled for only some rows; it gives once, few, many or a size class.

>TRBJ1-5|.|TRBV5-6|.
CASSQGPGDQPQHF
TGTGCCAGCAGCCAGGGGCCAGGGGATCAGCCCCAGCATTTT
>TRBJ2-2|.|TRBV14|.
CASSQESGSSTGELFF
TGTGCCAGCAGCCAAGAATCAGGGTCGAGTACCGGGGAGCTGTTTTTT
>TRBJ2-2|.|TRBV6-5|.
CASSGGPGRELFF
TGTGCCAGCAGTGGGGGCCCGGGGAGGGAGCTGTTTTTT
>TRBJ1-2|once|TRBV14|.
CASSQRGHSRGRYGYTF
TGTGCCAGCAGCCAACGCGGTCATTCGCGAGGGCGCTATGGCTACACCTTC
>TRBJ2-6|.|TRBV28|.
CASSLSGGANVLTF
TGTGCCAGCAGTTTATCGGGGGGGGCCAACGTCCTGACTTTC
>TRBJ1-1|.|TRBV5-1|.
CASSSMNTEAFF
TGCGCCAGCAGCTCCATGAACACTGAAGCTTTCTTT
>TRBJ2-6|.|TRBV9|.
CASSVDKGVMDAGANVLTF
TGTGCCAGCAGCGTAGATAAAGGGGTAATGGATGCTGGGGCCAACGTCCTGACTTTC
>TRBJ1-2|.|TRBV29-1|.
CSVYQGTNYGYTF
TGCAGCGTTTACCAGGGGACAAACTATGGCTACACCTTC
>TRBJ1-4|.|TRBV15|.
CATAGGTSKKLFF
TGTGCCACCGCGGGGGGGACATCGAAAAAACTGTTTTTT
>TRBJ2-1|.|TRBV4-1|.
CASSPLGLFYNEQFF
TGCGCCAGCAGCCCCTTGGGGCTATTTTACAATGAGCAGTTCTTC
>TRBJ1-3|once|TRBV9|.
CASSVEGGGSGGNTIYF
TGTGCCAGCAGCGTAGAGGGAGGGGGTTCAGGTGGAAACACCATATATTTT
>TRBJ1-2|.|TRBV6-6|TRBD1
CASSYSTGNYGYTF
TGTGCCAGCAGTTACTCGACAGGGAACTATGGCTACACCTTC
>TRBJ1-4|.|TRBV10-3|TRBD1
CAISEGTGVAKLFF
TGTGCCATCAGTGAGGGGACAGGGGTTGCGAAACTGTTTTTT
>TRBJ1-5|.|TRBV5-8|.
CATGDSNQPQHF
TGTGCCACAGGGGACAGCAATCAGCCCCAGCATTTT
>TRBJ1-2|once|TRBV27|TRBD1
CASSSGTGEDGYTF
TGTGCCAGCAGTTCCGGGACAGGGGAAGACGGCTACACCTTC
>TRBJ2-7|.|TRBV4-3|TRBD1
CASSQERVGTASYEQYF
TGCGCCAGCAGCCAAGAGCGGGTCGGGACAGCCTCCTACGAGCAGTACTTC
>TRBJ2-1|.|TRBV4-3|TRBD2
CASSQHSGRRDEQFF
TGCGCCAGCAGCCAACATAGCGGGAGGCGGGATGAGCAGTTCTTC
>TRBJ2-7|.|TRBV9|.
CASSVAGRESYEQYF
TGTGCCAGCAGCGTAGCCGGTCGGGAATCCTACGAGCAGTACTTC
>TRBJ1-1|many|TRBV12-5|.
CASEGRDTEAFF
TGTGCTAGTGAGGGGAGGGACACTGAAGCTTTCTTT
>TRBJ1-5|.|TRBV6-1|.
CASGIQNQPQHF
TGTGCCAGCGGAATACAGAATCAGCCCCAGCATTTT
>TRBJ2-5|.|TRBV27|TRBD2
CASSYRTSETQYF
TGTGCCAGCAGTTACCGGACTAGCGAGACCCAGTACTTC
>TRBJ2-3|.|TRBV27|.
CASSPRGTDTQYF
TGTGCCAGCAGTCCCCGGGGCACAGATACGCAGTATTTT
>TRBJ1-5|.|TRBV2|TRBD1
CASSARQGGNQPQHF
TGTGCCAGCAGTGCTCGACAGGGAGGCAATCAGCCCCAGCATTTT
>TRBJ1-4|.|TRBV9|.
CATPGGTHAGVGEKLFF
TGTGCCACCCCGGGGGGGACACACGCCGGAGTGGGTGAAAAACTGTTTTTT
>TRBJ2-1|.|TRBV19|TRBD1
CASTQDRGVGNEQFF
TGTGCCAGTACGCAGGACAGGGGCGTAGGTAATGAGCAGTTCTTC
>TRBJ2-7|.|TRBV27|.
CASSFRGISYEQYF
TGTGCCAGCAGTTTTCGGGGGATCTCCTACGAGCAGTACTTC
>TRBJ2-2|.|TRBV6-5|.
CASSYSSGEVTGELFF
TGTGCCAGCAGTTACTCCTCGGGAGAGGTCACCGGGGAGCTGTTTTTT
>TRBJ1-2|.|TRBV5-6|.
CASSLPAGSSYTF
TGTGCCAGCAGCTTGCCGGCGGGTAGTAGCTACACCTTC
>TRBJ1-1|.|TRBV29-1|.
CSVAGGNTEAFF
TGCAGCGTTGCCGGAGGTAACACTGAAGCTTTCTTT